This T cell receptor (beta chain) was observed in a study of CD8+ T cells in alopecia areata. PBMCs provided sorted CD4+ and CD8+ T cells. Study-level points and caveats: Relative to mice, TCR sharing across patients was less clear, a difference possibly HLA-related. Affected scalp, especially in alopecia totalis/universalis, had a higher clonality than normal scalp did. Sequencing of scalp samples also includes resident alphabeta T cells from normal skin.

Per germline, CDR1 MNHNY and CDR2 SVGAGI (reference sequence). There are 15 residues in the CDR3. V was cut by 0 bases and J by 5 bases, with 13 bases left in between. Concerning this clone itself: What it binds is not known.

RNA extraction and reverse transcription yielded cDNA as sequencing template. Assay used: immunoSEQ multiplex PCR; TCRdb lists only in-frame clones, some missing. In the table there are roughly 150,000 clones, 45% to 60% of which are singletons. This chain connects TRBV6-6 to TRBJ2-5; D gene unclear. This clonotype was sampled from a human donor in good health. The sequenced sample was CD4+ T cells sorted from blood. The CDR3 bases are TGTGCCAGCAGTTACTCGACGGTGGGATCCGAGACCCAGTACTTC. It is translated as CASSYSTVGSETQYF.